The sequence of this T cell receptor (beta chain) was determined in a study of beta chain features in type 1 diabetes. The overall study: Comparable age, gender and cell yields were observed in patients relative to healthy donors. Study results and caveats: Sequencing used cDNA, and cells with high TCR expression could therefore be over-represented.

As concerns this clone: The target antigen is unknown. This may be a read error, as it is one base from a much larger clone.

The entirety of the isolated RNA underwent reverse transcription, so expressed TCRB transcripts were sequenced. TCRdb's copy holds only in-frame clones and misses some; the assay was immunoSEQ multiplex PCR. This sample has under 300,000 clones; around a quarter occur once, and the top ten carry approximately 4%. Trimming removed 6 bases at V and 3 bases at J, with 27 bases between. CDR1 is MNHEY, CDR2 SMNVEV, per germline (reference sequence). CDR3 size: 20 residues. This TCR was recovered from a man in his thirties or forties in good health. Source material: central memory CD4+ T cells from blood. J is TRBJ2-6 and V is TRBV27; maybe TRBD1 (5 bases). The CDR3 nucleotides are TGTGCCAGCAGCCCCTGGACACCTTCGACCCTACGAGGTGGGGCCAACGTCCTGACTTTC. Its translation is CASSPWTPSTLRGGANVLTF. The full variable domain, completed using reference TRBV27 and TRBJ2-6, is EAQVTQNPRYLITVTGKKLTVTCSQNMNHEYMSWYRQDPGLGLRQIYYSMNVEVTDKGDVPEGYKVSRKEKRNFPLILESPSPNQTSLYFCASSPWTPSTLRGGANVLTFGAGSRLTVL.